This T cell receptor (beta chain) was captured by sequencing in a study of T cell responses to AZD1222 COVID-19 vaccine. Across the study: Researchers grouped second doses given at about 4 or about 12 weeks into one pool. Broader study findings: Most donors were white British, females outnumbered males, and clonal diversity was possibly underestimated. Breadth and depth of Spike-specific TCRs rose after two AZD1222 doses. Baseline testing showed seropositivity in only a handful of AZD1222 recipients.

Comments on this clone: Its antigen remains unknown.

Clones were sequenced by immunoSEQ multiplex PCR, and TCRdb holds only the in-frame ones, with some missing. This table holds about 180,000 clones, 90% found once. The CDR3 has 12 amino acids. Germline-derived CDR1 and CDR2 are SQVTM and ANQGSEA. Losses at the gene ends were 6 bases for V and 5 bases for J; bases not matched to a gene: 4. The receptor comes from an adult in good health. The sequencing used peripheral blood, collected on day 0 of AZD1222 vaccination. The V call is TRBV29-1, the J call TRBJ1-2; 9 bases align to TRBD1. The CDR3 is CSVGGQGYGYTF. The CDR3 nucleotides are TGCAGCGTAGGCGGACAGGGGTATGGCTACACCTTC.